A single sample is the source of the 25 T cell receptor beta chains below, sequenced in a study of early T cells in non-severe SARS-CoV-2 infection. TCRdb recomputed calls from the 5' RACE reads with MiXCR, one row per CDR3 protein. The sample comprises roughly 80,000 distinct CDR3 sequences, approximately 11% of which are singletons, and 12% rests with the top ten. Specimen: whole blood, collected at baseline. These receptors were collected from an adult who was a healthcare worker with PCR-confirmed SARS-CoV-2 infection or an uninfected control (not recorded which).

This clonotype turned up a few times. This CDR3 is CASSFRSGGASTQYF. In DNA, the CDR3 is TGTGCCAGCAGCTTCCGTAGCGGGGGGGCATCTACGCAGTATTTT. The chain combines TRBV7-8 with TRBJ2-3, with 11 bases identical to TRBD2. V gave up 3 bases and J gave up 8 bases; unmatched junction bases: 7. Germline V gives CDR1 SGHVS, CDR2 FQNEAQ. The CDR3 contains 15 residues.

The CDR3 DNA follows: TGTGCCAGCAGCTTAGCGGTCGGCTACAATGAGCAGTTCTTC. This translates into CASSLAVGYNEQFF. The rearrangement links TRBV7-8 to TRBJ2-1; D unclear. V gave up 0 bases and J gave up 3 bases, with 6 bases separating them. The CDR3 has 14 amino acids. The V gene's germline CDR1 is SGHVS and CDR2 FQNEAQ.

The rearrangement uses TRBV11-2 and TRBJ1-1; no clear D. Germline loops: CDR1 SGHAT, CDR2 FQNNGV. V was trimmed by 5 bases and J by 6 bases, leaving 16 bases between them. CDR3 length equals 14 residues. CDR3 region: CASSVSRRSSEAFF. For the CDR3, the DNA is TGTGCCAGCAGCGTCTCTCGGAGGTCCTCTGAAGCTTTCTTT.

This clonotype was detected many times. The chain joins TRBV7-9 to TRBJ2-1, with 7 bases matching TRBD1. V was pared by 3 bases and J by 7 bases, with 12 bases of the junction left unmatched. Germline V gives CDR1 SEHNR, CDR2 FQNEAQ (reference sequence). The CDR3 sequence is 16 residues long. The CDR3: CASSLPGTEFMNEQFF. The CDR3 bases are TGTGCCAGCAGCTTGCCAGGGACAGAGTTTATGAATGAGCAGTTCTTC. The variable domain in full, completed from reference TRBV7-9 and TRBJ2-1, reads DTGVSQNPRHKITKRGQNVTFRCDPISEHNRLYWYRQTLGQGPEFLTYFQNEAQLEKSRLLSDRFSAERPKGSFSTLEIQRTEQGDSAMYLCASSLPGTEFMNEQFFGPGTRLTVL.

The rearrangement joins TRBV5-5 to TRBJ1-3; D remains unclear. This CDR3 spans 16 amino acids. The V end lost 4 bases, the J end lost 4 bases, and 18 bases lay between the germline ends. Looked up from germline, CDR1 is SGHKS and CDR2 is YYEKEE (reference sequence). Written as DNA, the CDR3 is TGTGCCAGCAGCCGGAGCCCCGTCCAGGCGGGAAACACCATATATTTT. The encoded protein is CASSRSPVQAGNTIYF.

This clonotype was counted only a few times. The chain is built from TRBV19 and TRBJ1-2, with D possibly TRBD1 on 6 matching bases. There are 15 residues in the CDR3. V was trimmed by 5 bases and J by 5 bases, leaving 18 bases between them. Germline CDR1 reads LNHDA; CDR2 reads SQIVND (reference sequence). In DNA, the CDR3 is TGTGCCAGTAGTGGATACAACAGGGAATGGTATGGCTACACCTTC. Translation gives CASSGYNREWYGYTF.

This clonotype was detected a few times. The CDR3 region is CSGGLPNTDTQYF. The CDR3 DNA reads TGCAGCGGGGGGCTCCCGAACACAGATACGCAGTATTTT. The J gene is TRBJ2-3, the V gene TRBV29-1; TRBD1 might be the D (6 bases). V lost 7 bases and J lost 2, with 13 bases in between. Germline V gives CDR1 SQVTM, CDR2 ANQGSEA. The CDR3 consists of 13 residues.

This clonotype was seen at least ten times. CDR3 in amino acids: CASSSLTGSSGANVLTF. DNA for the CDR3: TGTGCCAGCAGCTCGCTTACAGGGAGCTCTGGGGCCAACGTCCTGACTTTC. The chain joins TRBV11-1 to TRBJ2-6, with D tentatively TRBD1 (6 bases). V was pared by 4 bases and J by 0 bases, with 13 bases between. The CDR3 has 17 amino acids. CDR1 SGHAT and CDR2 FQDESV come from the germline V gene (reference sequence).

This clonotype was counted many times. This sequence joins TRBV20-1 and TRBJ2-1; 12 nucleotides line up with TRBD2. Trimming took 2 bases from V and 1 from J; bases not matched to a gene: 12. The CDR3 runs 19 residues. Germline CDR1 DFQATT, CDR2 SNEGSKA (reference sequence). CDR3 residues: CSARSRTSGVQRSYNEQFF. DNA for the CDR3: TGCAGTGCTAGATCCCGGACTAGCGGGGTCCAACGATCCTACAATGAGCAGTTCTTC.

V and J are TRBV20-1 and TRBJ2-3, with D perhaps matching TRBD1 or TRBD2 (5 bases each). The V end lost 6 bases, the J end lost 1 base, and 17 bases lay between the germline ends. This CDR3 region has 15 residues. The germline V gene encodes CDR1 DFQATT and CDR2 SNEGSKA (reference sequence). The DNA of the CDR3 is TGCAGTGCCCGGGAATCCGGGGCTCGCACAGATACGCAGTATTTT. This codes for CSARESGARTDTQYF.

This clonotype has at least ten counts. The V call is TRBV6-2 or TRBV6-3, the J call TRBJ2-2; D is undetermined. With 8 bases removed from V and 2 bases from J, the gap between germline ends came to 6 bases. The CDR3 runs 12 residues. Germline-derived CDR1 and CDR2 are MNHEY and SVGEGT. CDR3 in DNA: TGTGCCAGCGGGAAAAACACCGGGGAGCTGTTTTTT. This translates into CASGKNTGELFF.

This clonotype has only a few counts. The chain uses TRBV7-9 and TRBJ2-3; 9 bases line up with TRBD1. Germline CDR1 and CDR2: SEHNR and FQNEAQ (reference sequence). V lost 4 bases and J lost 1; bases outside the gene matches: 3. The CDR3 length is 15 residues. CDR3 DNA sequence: TGTGCCAGCAGCTCCTGGGACAGGGGCACAGATACGCAGTATTTT. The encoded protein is CASSSWDRGTDTQYF.

CDR3 DNA sequence: TGCAGTGCTGGCCTCCACTCACACGAGCAGTACTTC. Its translation is CSAGLHSHEQYF. The rearrangement uses TRBV20-1 and TRBJ2-7; D not certain. The CDR3 spans 12 residues. Germline CDR1 is DFQATT and CDR2 is SNEGSKA (reference sequence). With 5 bases removed from V and 5 bases from J, the gap between germline ends came to 13 bases.

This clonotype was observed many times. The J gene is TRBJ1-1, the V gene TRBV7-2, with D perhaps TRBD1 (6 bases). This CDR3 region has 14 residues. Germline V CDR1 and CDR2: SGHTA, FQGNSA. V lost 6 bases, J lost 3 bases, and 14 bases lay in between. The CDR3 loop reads CASRPTGIYTEAFF. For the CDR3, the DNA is TGTGCCAGCAGGCCAACAGGGATATACACTGAAGCTTTCTTT.

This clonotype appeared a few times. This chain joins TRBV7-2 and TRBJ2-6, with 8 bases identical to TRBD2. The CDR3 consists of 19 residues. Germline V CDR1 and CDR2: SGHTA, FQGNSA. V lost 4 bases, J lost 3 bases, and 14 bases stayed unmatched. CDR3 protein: CASSYPGLAGPLGANVLTF. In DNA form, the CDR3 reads TGTGCCAGCAGCTACCCCGGGCTAGCGGGTCCTCTTGGGGCCAACGTCCTGACTTTC.

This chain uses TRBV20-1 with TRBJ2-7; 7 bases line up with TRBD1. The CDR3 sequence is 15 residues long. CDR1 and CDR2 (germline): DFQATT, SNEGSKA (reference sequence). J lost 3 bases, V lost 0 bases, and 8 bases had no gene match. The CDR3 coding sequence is TGCAGTGCTAGAGATAGGCGACAGGGAAGCTACGAGCAGTACTTC. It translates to CSARDRRQGSYEQYF.

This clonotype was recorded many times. The CDR3: CASSLRGGPGELFF. The DNA for the CDR3 is TGTGCCAGCAGTTTACGGGGGGGCCCCGGGGAGCTGTTTTTT. The chain couples TRBV6-1 to TRBJ2-2; 8 positions agree with TRBD2. The germline CDR1 and CDR2 sequences are MNHNS and SASEGT. This CDR3 is built from 14 residues. V was pared by 5 bases and J by 6 bases, with 5 bases of the junction left unmatched.

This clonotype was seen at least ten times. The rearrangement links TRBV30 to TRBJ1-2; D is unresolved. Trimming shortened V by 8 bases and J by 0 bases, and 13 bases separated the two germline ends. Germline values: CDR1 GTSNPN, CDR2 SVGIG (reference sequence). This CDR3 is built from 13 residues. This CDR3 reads CAQKDGPNYGYTF. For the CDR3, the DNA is TGTGCCCAGAAGGACGGACCTAACTATGGCTACACCTTC.

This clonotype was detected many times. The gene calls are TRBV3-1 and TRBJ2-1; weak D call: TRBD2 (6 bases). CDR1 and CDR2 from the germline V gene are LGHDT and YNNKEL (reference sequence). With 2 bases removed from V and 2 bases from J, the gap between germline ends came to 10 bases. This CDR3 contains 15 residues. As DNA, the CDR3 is TGTGCCAGCAGCCAAAACGGGAGACCCTACAATGAGCAGTTCTTC. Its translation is CASSQNGRPYNEQFF.

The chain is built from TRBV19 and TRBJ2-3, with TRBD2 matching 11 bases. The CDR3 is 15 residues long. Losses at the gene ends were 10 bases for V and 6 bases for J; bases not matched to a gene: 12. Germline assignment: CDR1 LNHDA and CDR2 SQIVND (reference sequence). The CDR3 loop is CATKRLAGPRDTQYF. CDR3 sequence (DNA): TGTGCCACAAAAAGACTAGCGGGGCCCCGGGATACGCAGTATTTT.

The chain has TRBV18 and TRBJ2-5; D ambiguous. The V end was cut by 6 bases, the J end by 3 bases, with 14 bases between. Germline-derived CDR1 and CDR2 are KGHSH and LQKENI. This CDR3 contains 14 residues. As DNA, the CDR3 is TGTGCCAGCTCGGAAGACGGTGGGAAAGAGACCCAGTACTTC. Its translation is CASSEDGGKETQYF.

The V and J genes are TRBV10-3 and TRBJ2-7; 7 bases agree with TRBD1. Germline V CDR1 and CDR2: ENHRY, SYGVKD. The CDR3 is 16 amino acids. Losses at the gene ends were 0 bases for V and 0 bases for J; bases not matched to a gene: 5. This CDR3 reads CAISESRDSSSYEQYF. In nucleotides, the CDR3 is TGTGCCATCAGTGAGTCTAGGGACAGCAGCTCCTACGAGCAGTACTTC.

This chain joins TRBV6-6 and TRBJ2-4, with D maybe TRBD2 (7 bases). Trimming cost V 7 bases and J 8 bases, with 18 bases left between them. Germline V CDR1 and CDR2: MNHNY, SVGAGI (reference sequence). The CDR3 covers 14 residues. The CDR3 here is CASKIGGGSDIQYF. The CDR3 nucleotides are TGTGCCAGCAAAATAGGGGGGGGAAGCGACATTCAGTACTTC.

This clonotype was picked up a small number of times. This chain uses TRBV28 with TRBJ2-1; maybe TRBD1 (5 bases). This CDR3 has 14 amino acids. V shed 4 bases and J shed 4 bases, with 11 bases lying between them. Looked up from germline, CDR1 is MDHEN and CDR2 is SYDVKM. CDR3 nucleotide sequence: TGTGCCAGCAGTTCGCGCAGGGAATACAATGAGCAGTTCTTC. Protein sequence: CASSSRREYNEQFF.

The CDR3 here is CASSLLGQPQHF. The CDR3, as DNA: TGTGCCAGCAGTTTGCTGGGGCAGCCCCAGCATTTT. V usage is TRBV7-9 and J usage is TRBJ1-5; D gene ambiguous. Trimming pared 6 bases from V and 7 bases from J, leaving 10 bases between. CDR1 is SEHNR, CDR2 FQNEAQ, per germline (reference sequence). The CDR3 has 12 residues.